The 29 T cell receptor beta chains reported below all come from one sample, sequenced in a study of blood T cell repertoires in COVID-19. Repertoires were generated with immunoSEQ multiplex PCR, while TCRdb's copy carries only in-frame clones and drops some. Here the sample spans tens of thousands of clones, about 96% being singletons. The sequencing sample was made of peripheral blood. The receptors were sampled from a human donor with active COVID-19. The donor label of this sample is uncertain.

The chain carries TRBV25-1 and TRBJ1-4; D may be TRBD1 (6 bases). The germline CDR1 and CDR2 sequences are MGHDK and SYGVNS. Deletions cut 8 bases from V and 7 bases from J, with 14 bases between. The CDR3 totals 13 residues. CDR3 DNA: TGTGCCAGCCTCGGGACACGGGGTGAAAAACTGTTTTTT. This gives the protein CASLGTRGEKLFF.

J is TRBJ2-3 and V is TRBV5-1; possibly TRBD2 for D (6 bases). This CDR3 is built from 12 residues. Germline CDR1 is SGHRS and CDR2 is YFSETQ. Between the trimmed V and J ends, which lost 4 bases and 6 bases, there was a span of 9 bases. The CDR3 DNA is TGCGCCAGCAGCCTCCGGGGGGATACGCAGTATTTT. Residues: CASSLRGDTQYF.

The chain combines TRBV11-3 with TRBJ2-1, with D maybe TRBD2 (6 bases). The CDR3 is 12 amino acids. Germline V gene lookup returns CDR1 SGHNT and CDR2 YENEEA. V was cut by 5 bases and J by 9 bases, with 11 bases left in between. CDR3 in amino acids: CASSALGGEQFF. CDR3 DNA sequence: TGTGCCAGCAGCGCCCTCGGGGGTGAGCAGTTCTTC.

This chain links TRBV5-4 with TRBJ2-6, with TRBD2 as a possible D gene (5 bases). The CDR3 runs 14 residues. CDR1 SGHNT and CDR2 YYREEE come from the germline V gene (reference sequence). Trimming shortened V by 6 bases and J by 0 bases, and 7 bases separated the two germline ends. This chain's CDR3 is CASKRHSGANVLTF. The CDR3 DNA reads as TGTGCCAGCAAGCGGCACTCTGGGGCCAACGTCCTGACTTTC. The entire variable domain, with the rest obtained from reference TRBV5-4 and TRBJ2-6, is as follows: ETGVTQSPTHLIKTRGQQVTLRCSSQSGHNTVSWYQQALGQGPQFIFQYYREEENGRGNFPPRFSGLQFPNYSSELNVNALELDDSALYLCASKRHSGANVLTFGAGSRLTVL.

The CDR3 nucleotides read TGTGCCAGCAGGCAACAGGGGGCGCAGGGGACCCAGTACTTC. Its protein is CASRQQGAQGTQYF. V is TRBV6-5 and J is TRBJ2-5; TRBD1 agrees at 9 bases. The V gene's germline CDR1 is MNHEY and CDR2 SVGAGI. CDR3 size: 14 residues. With 6 bases clipped from V and 7 bases from J, the junction kept 9 bases outside the gene matches.

The chain carries TRBV7-2 and TRBJ2-5; 13 bases are shared with TRBD2. Looked up from germline, CDR1 is SGHTA and CDR2 is FQGNSA. V gave up 4 bases and J gave up 4 bases; unmatched junction bases: 6. The length of the CDR3 is 16 residues. CDR3 nucleotides: TGTGCCAGCAGCTCCTCGGGACTAGCGGGGCCAGAGACCCAGTACTTC. This codes for CASSSSGLAGPETQYF.

The DNA of the CDR3 is TGTGCCAGCAGTTTACGGGAGAACCGCAATGAGCAGTTCTTC. It codes for CASSLRENRNEQFF. The rearrangement uses TRBV28 and TRBJ2-1; D possibly corresponds to TRBD2 (6 bases). The germline V and J ends were trimmed by 2 bases and 6 bases, with 11 bases remaining between them. Looked up from germline, CDR1 is MDHEN and CDR2 is SYDVKM. The CDR3 loop spans 14 amino acids.

V and J are TRBV15 and TRBJ2-1; D is unresolved. Germline lookup yields CDR1 LNHNV and CDR2 YYDKDF (reference sequence). The CDR3 has 14 residues. V was shortened by 0 bases and J by 6 bases, with 9 bases between the two germline ends. The CDR3 DNA is TGTGCCACCAGCAGAGACCGACTGGCCAATGAGCAGTTCTTC. Translation gives CATSRDRLANEQFF.

V gene TRBV19 combines with J gene TRBJ2-1, with D maybe TRBD2 (6 bases). V gave up 3 bases and J gave up 4 bases, with 13 bases separating them. Looked up from germline, CDR1 is LNHDA and CDR2 is SQIVND (reference sequence). The CDR3 contains 15 residues. The CDR3: CASSMDSGTYNEQFF. The CDR3 DNA follows: TGTGCCAGTAGTATGGATAGCGGAACGTACAATGAGCAGTTCTTC.

The genes are TRBV18 and TRBJ2-2, with a tentative D call TRBD1 (6 bases). Germline loops: CDR1 KGHSH, CDR2 LQKENI. The CDR3 covers 16 residues. The germline V and J ends were trimmed by 6 bases and 1 base, with 15 bases remaining between them. CDR3 region: CASSPEDSLNTGELFF. The CDR3, as DNA: TGTGCCAGCTCGCCAGAGGACAGCTTGAACACCGGGGAGCTGTTTTTT. The whole variable domain, filled in from reference TRBV18 and TRBJ2-2, reads NAGVMQNPRHLVRRRGQEARLRCSPMKGHSHVYWYRQLPEEGLKFMVYLQKENIIDESGMPKERFSAEFPKEGPSILRIQQVVRGDSAAYFCASSPEDSLNTGELFFGEGSRLTVL.

The chain carries TRBV28 and TRBJ2-3, with 8 bases aligning to TRBD1. Trimming took 6 bases from V and 6 from J; bases not matched to a gene: 5. The CDR3 extends over 13 amino acids. Germline V gene lookup returns CDR1 MDHEN and CDR2 SYDVKM. CDR3 coding DNA: TGTGCCAGCAGACCACAGGGGGAGGATACGCAGTATTTT. Protein: CASRPQGEDTQYF.

CDR3 in amino acids: CASSPGTGHSPLHF. The CDR3 bases are TGTGCCAGCAGCCCGGGGACAGGGCACTCACCCCTCCACTTT. This chain connects TRBV7-9 to TRBJ1-6, with 9 bases identical to TRBD1. Germline V gene lookup returns CDR1 SEHNR and CDR2 FQNEAQ (reference sequence). The CDR3 is made up of 14 amino acids. Losses at the gene ends were 5 bases for V and 10 bases for J; bases not matched to a gene: 6.

V is TRBV11-3 and J is TRBJ2-7; tentative D call: TRBD1 (7 bases). The length of the CDR3 is 11 residues. With 4 bases removed from V and 7 bases from J, the gap between germline ends came to 8 bases. Germline V lookup: CDR1 SGHNT, CDR2 YENEEA. CDR3 in amino acids: CASSSGGEQYF. CDR3 nucleotides: TGTGCCAGCAGCTCAGGGGGGGAGCAGTACTTC.

The chain is built from TRBV6-6 and TRBJ2-7; D may be TRBD2 (7 bases). Germline V CDR1 and CDR2: MNHNY, SVGAGI (reference sequence). The CDR3 spans 13 residues. Trimming removed 7 bases at V and 1 base at J, with 11 bases between. CDR3: CASKRDTSYEQYF. CDR3 coding DNA: TGTGCCAGCAAGCGGGACACTTCCTACGAGCAGTACTTC.

This clone has just one count. The chain employs TRBV19 and TRBJ1-5, with D possibly TRBD1 on 5 matching bases. The germline CDR1 and CDR2 sequences are LNHDA and SQIVND (reference sequence). CDR3 length: 16 amino acids. Trimming cost V 4 bases and J 0 bases, with 13 bases left between them. CDR3 DNA sequence: TGTGCCAGTAGTACCCGACGGAGGGGTAGCAATCAGCCCCAGCATTTT. It specifies CASSTRRRGSNQPQHF.

The gene calls are TRBV3-1 (or the pseudogene TRBV3-2) and TRBJ2-5; TRBD1 is a possible D gene (5 bases). V was clipped by 0 bases and J by 5 bases, with 16 bases between them. The CDR3 has 16 amino acids. Germline lookup yields CDR1 LGHDT and CDR2 YNNKEL (reference sequence). The CDR3 protein is CASSQDPTRVGETQYF. The CDR3 DNA reads as TGTGCCAGCAGCCAAGATCCGACCAGGGTGGGGGAGACCCAGTACTTC.

The V call is TRBV9, the J call TRBJ2-7, with 9 bases lining up with TRBD2. Germline V lookup: CDR1 SGDLS, CDR2 YYNGEE. After removal of 3 bases from V and 3 bases from J, the junction contained 7 bases not matched to a gene. The CDR3 spans 15 residues. CDR3 bases: TGTGCCAGCAGCGCGAGTAGCGGGAGAAGCTACGAGCAGTACTTC. This translates into CASSASSGRSYEQYF.

J is TRBJ1-6 and V is TRBV25-1; D not certain. Trimming removed 0 bases at V and 0 bases at J, with 9 bases between. Germline assignment: CDR1 MGHDK and CDR2 SYGVNS. The CDR3 sequence is 17 residues long. CDR3 nucleotides: TGTGCCAGCAGTGAATACGACACGAGCTCCTATAATTCACCCCTCCACTTT. Translating gives CASSEYDTSSYNSPLHF.

The J gene is TRBJ1-2, the V gene TRBV6-5, with no clear D. Per germline, CDR1 MNHEY and CDR2 SVGAGI. The CDR3 consists of 15 residues. The V end lost 2 bases, the J end lost 11 bases, and 21 bases lay between the germline ends. The CDR3 here is CASSYTGLSVWLYTF. DNA of the CDR3: TGTGCCAGCAGTTACACTGGACTGAGTGTATGGCTTTACACCTTC.

V gene TRBV28 combines with J gene TRBJ2-7; no firm D call. The germline gives CDR1 MDHEN, CDR2 SYDVKM. The CDR3 has 10 residues. V was trimmed by 10 bases and J by 4 bases, leaving 8 bases between them. The CDR3 spells CATADYEQYF. The CDR3, as DNA: TGTGCCACTGCGGATTACGAGCAGTACTTC.

The chain is built from TRBV29-1 and TRBJ2-7; tentative D call: TRBD1 (6 bases). With 4 bases removed from V and 2 bases from J, the gap between germline ends came to 9 bases. From germline, CDR1 is SQVTM and CDR2 ANQGSEA. The CDR3 length is 12 residues. The CDR3 sequence is CSVGEGAYEQYF. The CDR3 DNA follows: TGCAGCGTTGGCGAGGGGGCCTACGAGCAGTACTTC.

This clone is classed as medium-sized (0.01 to 0.1%). This rearrangement joins TRBV13 to TRBJ2-5; 7 bases are a match to TRBD2. The CDR3 runs to 14 residues. The germline CDR1 and CDR2 sequences are PRHDT and FYEKMQ (reference sequence). Trimming removed 5 bases from V and 4 bases from J; junction bases left unmatched: 7. CDR3 coding DNA: TGTGCCAGCAGCCCAGGGAGGGGTCCAGAGACCCAGTACTTC. Amino acid sequence: CASSPGRGPETQYF.

The genes are TRBV7-6 and TRBJ2-3; 16 nucleotides agree with TRBD2. The V gene end was trimmed by 5 bases and the J gene end by 2 bases; junction bases not matched to a gene: 7. Germline values: CDR1 SGHVS, CDR2 FNYEAQ. This CDR3 region has 18 residues. CDR3: CASSTQGLAGGFTDTQYF. The DNA for the CDR3 is TGTGCCAGCAGCACCCAGGGACTAGCGGGAGGGTTCACAGATACGCAGTATTTT.

J is TRBJ2-1 and V is TRBV11-2; D gene uncertain. The CDR3 is 14 amino acids. CDR1 is SGHAT and CDR2 is FQNNGV in the germline V gene. The V gene lost 5 bases and the J gene lost 5 bases, with 13 bases spanning the gap. The CDR3 bases are TGTGCCAGCAGCCCTGGGCAGGTCAACAATGAGCAGTTCTTC. It is translated as CASSPGQVNNEQFF.

This chain joins TRBV7-9 and TRBJ2-7, with 7 bases matching TRBD1. V shed 5 bases and J 3 bases; nucleotides not matched to a gene: 7. Germline V gene data show CDR1 as SEHNR and CDR2 as FQNEAQ (reference sequence). The CDR3 consists of 14 residues. The CDR3 coding sequence is TGTGCCAGCAGCCAACGGACAGGACTCTACGAGCAGTACTTC. Amino acids: CASSQRTGLYEQYF.

The chain links TRBV24-1 to TRBJ2-2; D is perhaps TRBD2 (6 bases). Trimming stripped 0 bases from V and 5 bases from J, with 12 bases between. CDR1 is KGHDR and CDR2 is SFDVKD in the germline V gene. The CDR3 consists of 16 residues. CDR3 sequence: CATSDLLLGGTGELFF. The CDR3 region has the DNA TGTGCCACCAGTGATTTGCTATTAGGAGGGACCGGGGAGCTGTTTTTT.

The V and J genes are TRBV10-3 and TRBJ2-2; possible D gene TRBD2, 6 bases. V lost 10 bases and J 2 bases, leaving 14 bases between the germline ends. Looked up from germline, CDR1 is ENHRY and CDR2 is SYGVKD. CDR3 length: 14 amino acids. The CDR3 sequence is CATRWDSNTGELFF. The CDR3 nucleotides read TGTGCCACCCGATGGGACTCAAACACCGGGGAGCTGTTTTTT.

The chain links TRBV5-1 to TRBJ2-2, with a tentative D call TRBD1 (6 bases). Germline assignment: CDR1 SGHRS and CDR2 YFSETQ. V was clipped by 5 bases and J by 2 bases, with 10 bases between them. The CDR3 is made up of 14 amino acids. Here the CDR3 reads CASSMGQNTGELFF. For the CDR3, the DNA is TGCGCCAGCAGTATGGGACAAAACACCGGGGAGCTGTTTTTT.

The chain uses TRBV28 and TRBJ2-7; 7 bases are a match to TRBD2. This CDR3 region has 14 residues. Germline V lookup: CDR1 MDHEN, CDR2 SYDVKM. The ends lost 8 bases at V and 3 bases at J; junction bases unmatched: 10. This CDR3 is CASASPGLIYEQYF. Written as DNA, the CDR3 is TGTGCCAGCGCAAGCCCGGGACTAATCTACGAGCAGTACTTC.